These 32 T cell receptor beta chains were all obtained from the same sample, sequenced in a study of cytomegalovirus exposure and HLA in healthy donors. PCR primers comprised 60 Vbeta and 13 Jbeta primers. The table came from immunoSEQ multiplex PCR; TCRdb's copy has only in-frame clones and leaves some out. The top ten clones hold roughly 1.4% of a sample with more than 150,000 clones, 65% to 85% of them seen once. The sequencing sample was made of PBMCs. The source is a man in his fifties or sixties in good health and CMV-seropositive.

J is TRBJ1-2 and V is TRBV9; 9 bases map to TRBD1. J was trimmed by 5 bases and V by 3 bases; bases with no gene match: 8. This CDR3 is built from 15 residues. In germline, CDR1 is SGDLS, CDR2 YYNGEE. CDR3 amino acids: CASSDRDRDIYGYTF. The CDR3 DNA reads TGTGCCAGCAGCGACCGGGACAGGGACATTTATGGCTACACCTTC.

Notes on this clone: This sample also contains other DNA sequences that code for the same CDR3. The V gene is TRBV6-5, the J gene TRBJ2-7, with 11 positions matching TRBD2. J lost 7 bases, V lost 6 bases, and 8 bases had no gene match. Germline CDR1 reads MNHEY; CDR2 reads SVGAGI. The CDR3 is made up of 14 amino acids. This CDR3 is CASRLAGASGEQYF. In DNA form, the CDR3 reads TGTGCCAGCAGACTAGCGGGAGCCTCGGGGGAGCAGTACTTC.

The chain recombines TRBV28 with TRBJ2-7, with TRBD1 as a possible D gene (6 bases). The CDR3 loop spans 13 amino acids. V dropped 6 bases and J dropped 4 bases, with 13 bases sitting between them. Germline V gives CDR1 MDHEN, CDR2 SYDVKM. Here the CDR3 reads CASSYYRAYEQYF. In nucleotides, the CDR3 is TGTGCCAGCAGCTATTACAGGGCATACGAGCAGTACTTC.

The chain links TRBV4-1 to TRBJ2-5; TRBD1 matches at 7 bases. This CDR3 has 18 amino acids. Germline CDR1 and CDR2: MGHRA and YSYEKL. J was trimmed by 5 bases and V by 0 bases; bases with no gene match: 15. The CDR3 DNA reads as TGCGCCAGCAGCCAAGAGATCGGGGTGGGCAGGGGGAGCGAGACCCAGTACTTC. Its protein product is CASSQEIGVGRGSETQYF.

V usage is TRBV7-3 and J usage is TRBJ1-1; maybe TRBD1 (5 bases). CDR1 is SGHTA and CDR2 is FQGTGA in the germline V gene. The CDR3 is 14 residues long. The V and J ends lost 5 bases and 4 bases respectively, with 14 bases between them. Here the CDR3 DNA reads TGTGCCAGCAGCGACCGACAGCCGGCCACTGAAGCTTTCTTT. Its translation: CASSDRQPATEAFF.

The CDR3 bases are TGTGCCAGCAGAAGGGGGCGAGGTACTGAGCAGTTCTTC. Protein: CASRRGRGTEQFF. The chain carries TRBV25-1 and TRBJ2-1, with 7 positions matching TRBD1. This CDR3 comprises 13 residues. Germline V gene lookup returns CDR1 MGHDK and CDR2 SYGVNS. The V and J ends lost 6 bases and 9 bases, in that order; junction bases with no gene match: 8.

This clone was seen just once. V and J are TRBV2 and TRBJ1-4; D is perhaps TRBD1 (6 bases). V was trimmed by 5 bases and J by 7 bases, leaving 14 bases between them. CDR1 is SNHLY, CDR2 FYNNEI, per germline. CDR3 length: 14 residues. The CDR3 bases are TGTGCCAGCAGTTTACAGGGTGGAGGTGAAAAACTGTTTTTT. Residues: CASSLQGGGEKLFF.

This chain joins TRBV27 and TRBJ1-1, with TRBD1 matching over 7 bases. The CDR3 consists of 15 residues. Germline V lookup: CDR1 MNHEY, CDR2 SMNVEV (reference sequence). After removal of 5 bases from V and 0 bases from J, the junction contained 6 bases not matched to a gene. DNA of the CDR3: TGTGCCAGCAGTAGCTCGGGACAGATGAACACTGAAGCTTTCTTT. Amino acids: CASSSSGQMNTEAFF.

The V call is TRBV6-5, the J call TRBJ1-6, with D possibly being TRBD1 (6 bases). Germline V gene sequence: CDR1 MNHEY, CDR2 SVGAGI. V was cut by 6 bases and J by 5 bases, with 14 bases left in between. CDR3 length: 15 residues. CDR3 sequence reads: CASSYRVGDNSPLHF. CDR3 sequence (DNA): TGTGCCAGCAGCTACAGGGTCGGGGATAATTCACCCCTCCACTTT.

V gene TRBV19 combines with J gene TRBJ2-6; a possible D gene is TRBD1 (5 bases). This CDR3 is built from 16 residues. Trimming stripped 5 bases from V and 0 bases from J, with 11 bases between. Per germline, CDR1 LNHDA and CDR2 SQIVND (reference sequence). CDR3 DNA sequence: TGTGCCAGTAGTTTTGGACACGGCTCTGGGGCCAACGTCCTGACTTTC. This sequence encodes CASSFGHGSGANVLTF.

The chain joins TRBV4-1 to TRBJ1-1; D possibly corresponds to TRBD1 (6 bases). Trimming removed 1 base at V and 12 bases at J, with 18 bases between. The germline gives CDR1 MGHRA, CDR2 YSYEKL. This CDR3 is built from 14 residues. The CDR3 region has the DNA TGCGCCAGCAGCCAAGTGGTTATGTACAGGGAAACTTTCTTT. It encodes CASSQVVMYRETFF.

The chain recombines TRBV2 with TRBJ2-7; 11 nucleotides match TRBD1. The CDR3 runs 13 residues. Per the germline V gene, CDR1 is SNHLY and CDR2 is FYNNEI. With 4 bases clipped from V and 8 bases from J, the junction kept 4 bases outside the gene matches. Written as DNA, the CDR3 is TGTGCCAGCAGTGGGACAGGGGGCGGGAAGCAGTACTTC. Protein: CASSGTGGGKQYF.

The chain employs TRBV6-6 and TRBJ1-2, with 9 bases fitting TRBD1. The V segment lost 7 bases and the J segment 4 bases; nucleotides outside the gene matches: 7. The CDR3 sequence is 14 residues long. Germline CDR1 is MNHNY and CDR2 is SVGAGI (reference sequence). This CDR3 reads CASTIRDRVYGYTF. CDR3 in DNA: TGTGCCAGCACCATCCGGGACAGGGTCTATGGCTACACCTTC.

The chain carries TRBV6-5 and TRBJ1-2; D is unclear. CDR1 is MNHEY, CDR2 SVGAGI, per germline. V gave up 6 bases and J gave up 5 bases, with 13 bases separating them. There are 13 residues in the CDR3. The DNA of the CDR3 is TGTGCCAGCAGCACCATTGGAGCTTATGGCTACACCTTC. Amino acid sequence: CASSTIGAYGYTF.

The rearrangement links TRBV29-1 to TRBJ2-1; no firm D call. This CDR3 contains 13 residues. V was trimmed by 3 bases and J by 6 bases, leaving 12 bases between them. Germline V gene lookup returns CDR1 SQVTM and CDR2 ANQGSEA. DNA for the CDR3: TGCAGCGTTGATGCCCCTAGAGGCAATGAGCAGTTCTTC. It yields the protein CSVDAPRGNEQFF.

V and J are TRBV5-4 and TRBJ2-5, with TRBD2 matching 10 bases. The germline V gene encodes CDR1 SGHNT and CDR2 YYREEE (reference sequence). Trimming cost V 4 bases and J 4 bases; bases outside gene matches: 10. This CDR3 comprises 16 residues. In DNA form, the CDR3 reads TGTGCCAGCAGCAGCGGGGGGGCGGGGGTAGGAGAGACCCAGTACTTC. Translated: CASSSGGAGVGETQYF.

The chain carries TRBV10-1 and TRBJ2-2; D is perhaps TRBD1 (6 bases). V lost 10 bases and J 1 base, leaving 13 bases between the germline ends. The CDR3 sequence is 14 residues long. The germline gives CDR1 WNHNN, CDR2 SYGVQD (reference sequence). The CDR3 protein is CATTGTMNTGELFF. The DNA for the CDR3 is TGCGCCACTACCGGGACAATGAACACCGGGGAGCTGTTTTTT.

The rearrangement uses TRBV6-1 and TRBJ2-7; the match to TRBD1 covers 12 bases. This CDR3 has 15 amino acids. Germline-derived CDR1 and CDR2 are MNHNS and SASEGT. V gave up 2 bases and J gave up 7 bases; unmatched junction bases: 6. CDR3 protein: CASSEPGQGAEEQYF. As DNA, the CDR3 is TGTGCCAGCAGTGAACCGGGACAGGGGGCGGAGGAGCAGTACTTC.

In this sample, this clone turned up once. The chain recombines TRBV7-3 with TRBJ2-5; 7 bases fit TRBD2. Looked up from germline, CDR1 is SGHTA and CDR2 is FQGTGA. V lost 2 bases and J lost 4; bases outside the gene matches: 4. CDR3 length equals 14 residues. CDR3 residues: CASSLSGLGETQYF. The DNA for the CDR3 is TGTGCCAGCAGCTTATCCGGACTAGGAGAGACCCAGTACTTC.

There are a few counts of this clone. The chain has TRBV10-3 and TRBJ1-2, with D possibly matching TRBD1 (5 bases). CDR1 ENHRY and CDR2 SYGVKD come from the germline V gene. CDR3 length: 15 residues. V gave up 1 base and J gave up 4 bases, with 13 bases separating them. CDR3 nucleotide sequence: TGTGCCATCAGTGAGTTTGGCAGGGATGGCTATGGCTACACCTTC. It yields the protein CAISEFGRDGYGYTF.

The chain is built from TRBV4-2 and TRBJ1-2; no reliable D call. Trimming stripped 0 bases from V and 4 bases from J, with 15 bases between. Germline V gene lookup returns CDR1 LGHNA and CDR2 YNFKEQ. The CDR3 is 16 residues long. The CDR3 loop is CASSQDAALGGYGYTF. DNA for the CDR3: TGTGCCAGCAGCCAAGATGCGGCCCTCGGCGGCTATGGCTACACCTTC.

V usage is TRBV2 and J usage is TRBJ2-3; TRBD2 matches at 8 bases. Per the germline V gene, CDR1 is SNHLY and CDR2 is FYNNEI. Trimming cost V 3 bases and J 3 bases; bases outside gene matches: 5. The length of the CDR3 is 15 residues. In DNA, the CDR3 is TGTGCCAGCAGTGACCGACTAGCGCCGACAGATACGCAGTATTTT. Translation: CASSDRLAPTDTQYF.

V usage is TRBV25-1 and J usage is TRBJ2-3; D gene ambiguous. Per the germline V gene, CDR1 is MGHDK and CDR2 is SYGVNS. Trimming left V 6 bases short and J 5 bases short, with 9 bases between. The CDR3 totals 12 residues. CDR3 in amino acids: CASRDPGDTQYF. In DNA, the CDR3 is TGTGCCAGCAGAGATCCGGGAGATACGCAGTATTTT.

The rearrangement joins TRBV5-3 to TRBJ1-2, with D maybe TRBD1 (5 bases). TRBV5-3 is reported as an ORF; its role is uncertain. V lost 4 bases to trimming and J lost 5 bases, with 6 bases between them. The length of the CDR3 is 11 residues. CDR3 residues: CARSKGYGYTF. CDR3 nucleotides: TGTGCCAGAAGCAAGGGGTATGGCTACACCTTC.

The chain links TRBV12-5 to TRBJ2-3; D not certain. V was trimmed by 1 base and J by 2 bases, leaving 4 bases between them. The CDR3 is 13 amino acids. Germline V gives CDR1 LGHNT, CDR2 FRNRAP. The CDR3 sequence is CASGLGLTDTQYF. The CDR3 DNA is TGTGCTAGTGGTTTGGGACTCACAGATACGCAGTATTTT. The whole variable domain, filled in from reference TRBV12-5 and TRBJ2-3, reads DARVTQTPRHKVTEMGQEVTMRCQPILGHNTVFWYRQTMMQGLELLAYFRNRAPLDDSGMPKDRFSAEMPDATLATLKIQPSEPRDSAVYFCASGLGLTDTQYFGPGTRLTVL.

The chain couples TRBV5-1 to TRBJ1-2; D is unclear. This CDR3 has 13 amino acids. Germline V lookup: CDR1 SGHRS, CDR2 YFSETQ. V dropped 3 bases and J dropped 4 bases, with 10 bases sitting between them. This chain's CDR3 is CASSSGGPYGYTF. In DNA, the CDR3 is TGCGCCAGCAGCTCGGGCGGGCCCTATGGCTACACCTTC.

The CDR3 is CAISPGDNEQFF. The CDR3 DNA is TGTGCCATCTCGCCGGGGGACAATGAGCAGTTCTTC. V gene TRBV10-3 combines with J gene TRBJ2-1; D is possibly TRBD2 (6 bases). V lost 8 bases, J lost 5 bases, and 10 bases lay in between. The CDR3 covers 12 residues. Looked up from germline, CDR1 is ENHRY and CDR2 is SYGVKD.

V usage is TRBV5-1 and J usage is TRBJ2-7, with D possibly being TRBD2 (5 bases). This CDR3 comprises 13 residues. V was pared by 6 bases and J by 7 bases, with 17 bases between. The germline gives CDR1 SGHRS, CDR2 YFSETQ. This CDR3 is CASTLSGSSEQYF. In DNA, the CDR3 is TGCGCCAGCACCCTAAGCGGTTCCTCGGAGCAGTACTTC.

The chain carries TRBV13 and TRBJ1-1; tentative D call: TRBD1 (5 bases). Germline values: CDR1 PRHDT, CDR2 FYEKMQ (reference sequence). Trimming stripped 3 bases from V and 1 base from J, with 12 bases between. This CDR3 contains 15 residues. The CDR3 reads CASSFRSQGNTEAFF. CDR3 DNA sequence: TGTGCCAGCAGCTTTAGGTCTCAGGGGAACACTGAAGCTTTCTTT.

The rearrangement links TRBV6-5 to TRBJ1-4, with 7 bases that match TRBD1. The V segment lost 9 bases and the J segment 0 bases; nucleotides outside the gene matches: 4. Germline loops: CDR1 MNHEY, CDR2 SVGAGI. The CDR3 consists of 14 residues. The CDR3 region is CASRQGATNEKLFF. CDR3 nucleotides: TGTGCCAGTCGACAGGGCGCAACTAATGAAAAACTGTTTTTT.

The rearrangement joins TRBV7-3 to TRBJ1-1; D is possibly TRBD1 (5 bases). Germline V lookup: CDR1 SGHTA, CDR2 FQGTGA. This CDR3 spans 14 amino acids. V was pared by 3 bases and J by 1 base, with 9 bases between. The DNA of the CDR3 is TGTGCCAGCAGCTTGGGGGGAGCGAACACTGAAGCTTTCTTT. It is translated as CASSLGGANTEAFF.

The CDR3 is CASSAGQGAYQPQHF. In nucleotides, the CDR3 is TGTGCCAGTAGTGCGGGACAGGGGGCTTATCAGCCCCAGCATTTT. The chain has TRBV19 and TRBJ1-5, with 12 bases lining up with TRBD1. Trimming at V came to 5 bases and at J to 5 bases, leaving 4 bases not matched to a gene. This CDR3 region has 15 residues. Germline CDR1 LNHDA, CDR2 SQIVND (reference sequence). Filled out from reference TRBV19 and TRBJ1-5, the complete variable domain reads DGGITQSPKYLFRKEGQNVTLSCEQNLNHDAMYWYRQDPGQGLRLIYYSQIVNDFQKGDIAEGYSVSREKKESFPLTVTSAQKNPTAFYLCASSAGQGAYQPQHFGDGTRLSIL.